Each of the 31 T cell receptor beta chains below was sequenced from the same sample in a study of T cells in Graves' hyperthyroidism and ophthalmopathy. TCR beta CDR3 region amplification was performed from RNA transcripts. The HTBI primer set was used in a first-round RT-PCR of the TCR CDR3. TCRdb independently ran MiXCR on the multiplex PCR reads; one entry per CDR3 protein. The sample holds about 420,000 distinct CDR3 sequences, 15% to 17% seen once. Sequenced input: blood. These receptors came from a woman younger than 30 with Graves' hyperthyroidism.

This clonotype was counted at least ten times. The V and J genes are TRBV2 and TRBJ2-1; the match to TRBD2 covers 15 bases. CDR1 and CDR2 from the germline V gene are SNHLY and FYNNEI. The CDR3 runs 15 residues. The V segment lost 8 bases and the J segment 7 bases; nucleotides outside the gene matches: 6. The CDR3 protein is CASDMGLAGGNEQFF. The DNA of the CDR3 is TGTGCCAGCGACATGGGACTAGCGGGGGGAAATGAGCAGTTCTTC. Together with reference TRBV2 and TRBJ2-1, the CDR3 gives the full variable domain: EPEVTQTPSHQVTQMGQEVILRCVPISNHLYFYWYRQILGQKVEFLVSFYNNEISEKSEIFDDQFSVERPDGSNFTLKIRSTKLEDSAMYFCASDMGLAGGNEQFFGPGTRLTVL.

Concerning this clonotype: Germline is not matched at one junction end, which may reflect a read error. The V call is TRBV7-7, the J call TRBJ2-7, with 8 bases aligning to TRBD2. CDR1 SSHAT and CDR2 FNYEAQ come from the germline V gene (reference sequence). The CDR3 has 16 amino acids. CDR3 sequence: CASSLGPAGAEYEQYF. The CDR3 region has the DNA TGTGCTAGCAGCTTAGGGCCAGCGGGAGCGGAGTACGAGCAGTACTTC.

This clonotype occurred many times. This chain's CDR3 is CASSFPGGRNTGELFF. CDR3 nucleotides: TGTGCCAGCAGCTTTCCGGGCGGGCGGAACACCGGGGAGCTGTTTTTT. The chain has TRBV11-2 and TRBJ2-2, with D possibly matching TRBD2 (5 bases). The CDR3 is 16 amino acids. Germline V gives CDR1 SGHAT, CDR2 FQNNGV. V dropped 3 bases and J dropped 1 base, with 12 bases sitting between them.

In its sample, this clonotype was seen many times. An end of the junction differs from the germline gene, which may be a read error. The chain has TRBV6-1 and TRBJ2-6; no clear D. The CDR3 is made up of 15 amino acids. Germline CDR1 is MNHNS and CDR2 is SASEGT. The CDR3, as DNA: TGTACCAGCAGTGATGGAAACTCTGGGGCCAACGTCCTGACTTTC. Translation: CTSSDGNSGANVLTF.

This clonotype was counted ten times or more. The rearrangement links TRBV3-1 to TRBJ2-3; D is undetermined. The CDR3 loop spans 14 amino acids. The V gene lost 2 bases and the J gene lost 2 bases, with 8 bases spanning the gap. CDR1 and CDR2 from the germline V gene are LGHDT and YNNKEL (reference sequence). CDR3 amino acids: CASSQLVTTDTQYF. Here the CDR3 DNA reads TGTGCCAGCAGCCAACTCGTCACCACAGATACGCAGTATTTT.

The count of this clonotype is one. The CDR3: CASRNRESGANVLTF. CDR3 DNA: TGTGCCAGCAGAAATCGGGAGTCTGGGGCCAACGTCCTGACTTTC. The chain employs TRBV27 and TRBJ2-6; weak D call: TRBD2 (6 bases). V gave up 6 bases and J gave up 1 base, with 10 bases separating them. The CDR3 consists of 15 residues. The germline V gene has CDR1 MNHEY and CDR2 SMNVEV (reference sequence).

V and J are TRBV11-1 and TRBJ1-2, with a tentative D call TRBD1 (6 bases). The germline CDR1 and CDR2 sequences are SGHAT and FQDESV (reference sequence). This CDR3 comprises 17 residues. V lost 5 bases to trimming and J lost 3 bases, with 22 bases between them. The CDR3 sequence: CASSGTRAQGIDYGYTF. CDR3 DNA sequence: TGTGCCAGCAGCGGGACCCGGGCCCAGGGGATCGACTATGGCTACACCTTC.

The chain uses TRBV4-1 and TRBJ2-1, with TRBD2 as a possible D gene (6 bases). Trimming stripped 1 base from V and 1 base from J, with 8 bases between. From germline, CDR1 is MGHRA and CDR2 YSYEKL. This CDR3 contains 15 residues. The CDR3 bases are TGCGCCAGCAGCCAAGCCGGAGGGTCCTACAATGAGCAGTTCTTC. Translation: CASSQAGGSYNEQFF.

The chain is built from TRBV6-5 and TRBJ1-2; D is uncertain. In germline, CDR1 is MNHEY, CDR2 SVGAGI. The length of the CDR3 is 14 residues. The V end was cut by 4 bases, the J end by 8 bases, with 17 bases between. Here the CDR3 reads CASSWPRPARGYTF. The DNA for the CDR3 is TGTGCCAGCAGTTGGCCAAGGCCCGCACGCGGCTACACCTTC.

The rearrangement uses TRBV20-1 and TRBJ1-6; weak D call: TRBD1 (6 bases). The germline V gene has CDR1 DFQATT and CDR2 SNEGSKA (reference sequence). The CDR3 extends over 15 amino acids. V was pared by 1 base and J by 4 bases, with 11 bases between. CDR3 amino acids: CSARAGTSYNSPLHF. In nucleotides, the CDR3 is TGCAGTGCTAGAGCCGGGACAAGTTATAATTCACCCCTCCACTTT.

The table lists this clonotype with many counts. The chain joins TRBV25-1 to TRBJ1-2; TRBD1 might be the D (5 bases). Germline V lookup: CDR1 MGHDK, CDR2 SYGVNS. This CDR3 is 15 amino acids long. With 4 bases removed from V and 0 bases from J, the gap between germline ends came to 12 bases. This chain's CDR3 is CASSASDRSNYGYTF. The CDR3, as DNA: TGTGCCAGCAGTGCTAGTGACAGATCTAACTATGGCTACACCTTC.

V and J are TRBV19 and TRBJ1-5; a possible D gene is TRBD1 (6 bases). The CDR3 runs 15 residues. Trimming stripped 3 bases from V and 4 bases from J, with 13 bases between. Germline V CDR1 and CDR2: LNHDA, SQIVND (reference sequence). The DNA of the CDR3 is TGTGCCAGTAGTATCTCAGGGGCCCCGAATCAGCCCCAGCATTTT. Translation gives CASSISGAPNQPQHF.

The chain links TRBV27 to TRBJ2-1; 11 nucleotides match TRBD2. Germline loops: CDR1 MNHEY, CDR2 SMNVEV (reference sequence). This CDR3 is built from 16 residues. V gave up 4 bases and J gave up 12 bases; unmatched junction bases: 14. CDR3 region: CASSSKSLAGALGQFF. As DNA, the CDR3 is TGTGCCAGCAGTTCAAAGTCACTAGCGGGGGCTCTTGGGCAGTTCTTC.

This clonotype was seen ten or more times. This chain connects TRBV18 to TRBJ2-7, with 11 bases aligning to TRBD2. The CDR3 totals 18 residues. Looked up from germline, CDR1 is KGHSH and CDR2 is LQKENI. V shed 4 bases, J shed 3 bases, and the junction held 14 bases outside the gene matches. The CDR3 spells CASSRGLTSGTSRYEQYF. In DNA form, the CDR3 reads TGTGCCAGCTCACGGGGCTTGACTAGCGGGACTTCCCGCTACGAGCAGTACTTC.

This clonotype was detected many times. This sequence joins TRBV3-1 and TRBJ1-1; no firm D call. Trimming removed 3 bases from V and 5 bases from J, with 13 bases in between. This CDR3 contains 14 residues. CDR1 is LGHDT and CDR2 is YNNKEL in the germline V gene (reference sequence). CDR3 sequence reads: CASSQAGGRTEAFF. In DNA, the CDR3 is TGTGCCAGCAGCCAGGCGGGCGGGCGGACTGAAGCTTTCTTT.

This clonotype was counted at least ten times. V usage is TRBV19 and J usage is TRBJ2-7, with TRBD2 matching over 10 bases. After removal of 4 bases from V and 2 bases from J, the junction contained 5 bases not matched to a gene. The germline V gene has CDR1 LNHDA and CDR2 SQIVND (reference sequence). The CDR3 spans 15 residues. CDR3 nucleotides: TGTGCCAGTAGTAGTCCTAGCGGGGGAACCTACGAGCAGTACTTC. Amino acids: CASSSPSGGTYEQYF.

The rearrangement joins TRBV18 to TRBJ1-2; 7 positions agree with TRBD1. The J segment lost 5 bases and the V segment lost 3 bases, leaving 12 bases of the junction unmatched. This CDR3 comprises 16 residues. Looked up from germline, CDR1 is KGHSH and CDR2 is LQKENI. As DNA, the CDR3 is TGTGCCAGCTCACCCCAGGACAGGTCAGCCATTTATGGCTACACCTTC. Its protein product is CASSPQDRSAIYGYTF.

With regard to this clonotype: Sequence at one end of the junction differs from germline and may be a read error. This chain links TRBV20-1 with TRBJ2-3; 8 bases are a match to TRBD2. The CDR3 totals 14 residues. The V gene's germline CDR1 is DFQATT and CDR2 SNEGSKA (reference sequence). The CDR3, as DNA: TGCAGTGCTACCACCGGGGGGGGTCTAGATACGCAGTGTTTT. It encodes CSATTGGGLDTQCF.

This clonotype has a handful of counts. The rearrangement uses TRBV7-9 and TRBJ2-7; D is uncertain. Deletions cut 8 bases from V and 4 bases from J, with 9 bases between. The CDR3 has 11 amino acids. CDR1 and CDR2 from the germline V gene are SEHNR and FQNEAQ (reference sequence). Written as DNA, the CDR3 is TGTGCCAGCCAGGCCGGGTACGAGCAGTACTTC. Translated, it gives CASQAGYEQYF.

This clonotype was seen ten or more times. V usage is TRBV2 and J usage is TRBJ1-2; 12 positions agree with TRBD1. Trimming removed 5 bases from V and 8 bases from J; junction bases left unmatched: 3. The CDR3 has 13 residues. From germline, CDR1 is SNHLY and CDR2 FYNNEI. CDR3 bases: TGTGCCAGCAGTCTTGGGACAGGGGGCGGCTACACCTTC. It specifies CASSLGTGGGYTF.

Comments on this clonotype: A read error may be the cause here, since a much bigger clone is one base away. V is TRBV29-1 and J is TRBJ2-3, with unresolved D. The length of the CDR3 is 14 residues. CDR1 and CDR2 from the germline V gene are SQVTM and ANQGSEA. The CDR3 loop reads CSVELVGGTDTRYF. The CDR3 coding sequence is TGCAGCGTTGAGCTCGTAGGTGGCACAGATACGCGGTATTTT.

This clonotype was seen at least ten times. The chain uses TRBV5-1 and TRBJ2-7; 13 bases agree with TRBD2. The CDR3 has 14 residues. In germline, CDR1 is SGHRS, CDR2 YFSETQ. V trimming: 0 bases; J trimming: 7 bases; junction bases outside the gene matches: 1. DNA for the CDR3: TGCGCCAGCAGCTTGGGACTAGCGGGAGGAGAGCAGTACTTC. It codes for CASSLGLAGGEQYF. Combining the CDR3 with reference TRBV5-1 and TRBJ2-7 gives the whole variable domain KAGVTQTPRYLIKTRGQQVTLSCSPISGHRSVSWYQQTPGQGLQFLFEYFSETQRNKGNFPGRFSGRQFSNSRSEMNVSTLELGDSALYLCASSLGLAGGEQYFGPGTRLTVT.

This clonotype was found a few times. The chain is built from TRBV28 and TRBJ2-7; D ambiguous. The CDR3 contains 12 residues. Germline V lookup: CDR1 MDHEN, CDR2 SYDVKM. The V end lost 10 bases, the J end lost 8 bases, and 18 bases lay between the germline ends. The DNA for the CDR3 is TGTGCCATCGCAACTTCTCGTACCCAGCAGTACTTC. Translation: CAIATSRTQQYF.

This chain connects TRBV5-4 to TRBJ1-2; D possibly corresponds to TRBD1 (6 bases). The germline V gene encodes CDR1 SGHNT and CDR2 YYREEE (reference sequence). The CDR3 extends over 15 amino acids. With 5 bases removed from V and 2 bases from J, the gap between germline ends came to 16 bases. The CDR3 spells CASSYRWGPNYGYTF. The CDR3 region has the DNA TGTGCCAGCAGTTACCGGTGGGGGCCGAACTATGGCTACACCTTC.

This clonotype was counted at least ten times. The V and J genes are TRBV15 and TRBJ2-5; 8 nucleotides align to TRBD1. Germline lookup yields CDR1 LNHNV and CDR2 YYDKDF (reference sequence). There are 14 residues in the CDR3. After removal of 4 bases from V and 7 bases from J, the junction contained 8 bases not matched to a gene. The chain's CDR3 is CATSTQGAEGTQYF. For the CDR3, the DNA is TGTGCCACCAGCACCCAGGGGGCGGAAGGGACCCAGTACTTC.

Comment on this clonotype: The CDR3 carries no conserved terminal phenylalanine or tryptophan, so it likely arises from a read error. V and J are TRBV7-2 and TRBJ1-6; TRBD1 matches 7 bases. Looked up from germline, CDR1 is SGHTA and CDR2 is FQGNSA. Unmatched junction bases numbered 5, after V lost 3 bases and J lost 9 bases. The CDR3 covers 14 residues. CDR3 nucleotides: TGTGCCAGCAGCTTGGACAGGAGCGGTTCACCCCTCCACTTG. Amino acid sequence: CASSLDRSGSPLHL.

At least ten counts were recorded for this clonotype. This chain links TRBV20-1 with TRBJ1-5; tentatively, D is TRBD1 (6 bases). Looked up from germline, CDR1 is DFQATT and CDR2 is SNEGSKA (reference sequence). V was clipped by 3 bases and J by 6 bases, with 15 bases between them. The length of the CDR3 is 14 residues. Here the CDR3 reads CSARGGQGVQPQHF. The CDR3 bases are TGCAGTGCTAGGGGGGGGCAGGGCGTTCAGCCCCAGCATTTT.

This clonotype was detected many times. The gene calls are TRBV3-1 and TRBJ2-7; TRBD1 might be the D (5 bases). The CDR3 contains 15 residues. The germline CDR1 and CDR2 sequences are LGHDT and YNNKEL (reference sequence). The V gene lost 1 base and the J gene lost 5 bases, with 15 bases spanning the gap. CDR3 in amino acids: CASSQVRQGGHEQYF. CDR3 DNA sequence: TGTGCCAGCAGCCAAGTGCGGCAGGGCGGCCACGAGCAGTACTTC.

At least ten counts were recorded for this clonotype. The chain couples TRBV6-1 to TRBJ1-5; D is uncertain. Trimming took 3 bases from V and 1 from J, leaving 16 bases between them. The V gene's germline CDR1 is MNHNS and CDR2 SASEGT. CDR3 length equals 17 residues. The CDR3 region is CASSETISSESNQPQHF. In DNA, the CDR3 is TGTGCCAGCAGTGAGACCATTTCGTCAGAGAGCAATCAGCCCCAGCATTTT.

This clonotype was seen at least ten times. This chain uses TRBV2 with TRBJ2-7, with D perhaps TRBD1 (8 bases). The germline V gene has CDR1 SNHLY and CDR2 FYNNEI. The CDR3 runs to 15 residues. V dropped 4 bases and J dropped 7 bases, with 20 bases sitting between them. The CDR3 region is CASSVQGAGVGEQYF. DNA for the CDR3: TGTGCCAGCAGTGTGCAGGGGGCGGGAGTTGGTGAGCAGTACTTC. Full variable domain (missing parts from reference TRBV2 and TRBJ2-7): EPEVTQTPSHQVTQMGQEVILRCVPISNHLYFYWYRQILGQKVEFLVSFYNNEISEKSEIFDDQFSVERPDGSNFTLKIRSTKLEDSAMYFCASSVQGAGVGEQYFGPGTRLTVT.

CDR3 DNA: TGTGCCAGCAGTGGTGGACAGACGCCCTACTGGGGCTACACCTTC. This gives the protein CASSGGQTPYWGYTF. The V and J genes are TRBV6-1 and TRBJ1-2; TRBD1 is a possible D gene (6 bases). The CDR3 totals 15 residues. Trimming took off 4 bases at V and 8 bases at J, with 20 bases between the two ends. Germline CDR1 reads MNHNS; CDR2 reads SASEGT.